Following are 12 T cell receptor beta chains from one sample sequenced in a study of blood T cell repertoires in COVID-19. Using immunoSEQ multiplex PCR, the repertoire was profiled, and TCRdb retains in-frame clones only, with some absent. Here the sample spans 300,000 to 350,000 clones, 75% to 90% being singletons. The sequencing input was PBMCs or T cells enriched from blood (not recorded which). All receptors derive from a man younger than 45 who had recovered from COVID-19.

This chain uses TRBV10-1 with TRBJ2-2, with D unclear. The V and J ends lost 2 bases and 5 bases respectively, with 15 bases between them. The germline CDR1 and CDR2 sequences are WNHNN and SYGVQD (reference sequence). CDR3 length: 16 residues. This chain's CDR3 is CASSEDIPRRTGELFF. The CDR3 DNA follows: TGCGCCAGCAGTGAGGACATTCCCCGTAGAACCGGGGAGCTGTTTTTT.

The chain is built from TRBV7-9 and TRBJ1-1; maybe TRBD1 (5 bases). From germline, CDR1 is SEHNR and CDR2 FQNEAQ (reference sequence). The CDR3 is 13 amino acids. V was trimmed by 0 bases and J by 5 bases, leaving 7 bases between them. CDR3 region: CASSLAAGTEAFF. DNA of the CDR3: TGTGCCAGCAGCTTAGCGGCAGGGACTGAAGCTTTCTTT.

The chain links TRBV27 to TRBJ1-6; TRBD1 matches 8 bases. The CDR3 is made up of 20 amino acids. V lost 3 bases to trimming and J lost 0 bases; unmatched junction nucleotides: 13. CDR1 and CDR2 (germline): MNHEY, SMNVEV (reference sequence). The CDR3 here is CASSFEVRTGWNSYNSPLHF. Here the CDR3 DNA reads TGTGCCAGCAGTTTTGAGGTCCGGACAGGGTGGAACTCCTATAATTCACCCCTCCACTTT.

In nucleotides, the CDR3 is TGTGCCAGCAGAACCGCCGGGACAGGCAACACTGAAGCTTTCTTT. Translating it yields CASRTAGTGNTEAFF. The gene calls are TRBV28 and TRBJ1-1, with TRBD1 matching 8 bases. This CDR3 contains 15 residues. Trimming removed 6 bases from V and 2 bases from J; junction bases left unmatched: 8. The germline gives CDR1 MDHEN, CDR2 SYDVKM.

The chain recombines TRBV3-1 (or the pseudogene TRBV3-2) with TRBJ1-4; 7 bases line up with TRBD1. Germline CDR1 reads LGHDT; CDR2 reads YNNKEL (reference sequence). The CDR3 contains 17 residues. V lost 0 bases, J lost 0 bases, and 4 bases stayed unmatched. CDR3: CASSQETGETTNEKLFF. Written as DNA, the CDR3 is TGTGCCAGCAGCCAAGAAACAGGGGAGACAACTAATGAAAAACTGTTTTTT.

The V and J genes are TRBV19 and TRBJ1-5; D remains ambiguous. Germline V lookup: CDR1 LNHDA, CDR2 SQIVND (reference sequence). V was clipped by 4 bases and J by 9 bases, with 19 bases between them. This CDR3 region has 15 residues. CDR3 DNA: TGTGCCAGTAGTAGGGCCAAACCCACGGCGGGGCCCCAGCATTTT. It is translated as CASSRAKPTAGPQHF. The full variable domain, completed using reference TRBV19 and TRBJ1-5, is DGGITQSPKYLFRKEGQNVTLSCEQNLNHDAMYWYRQDPGQGLRLIYYSQIVNDFQKGDIAEGYSVSREKKESFPLTVTSAQKNPTAFYLCASSRAKPTAGPQHFGDGTRLSIL.

Note on this clone: Other DNA variants within this sample encode the same CDR3. The chain couples TRBV10-3 to TRBJ1-5, with 7 bases matching TRBD1. The V segment lost 5 bases and the J segment 5 bases; nucleotides outside the gene matches: 3. Germline-derived CDR1 and CDR2 are ENHRY and SYGVKD. The CDR3 sequence is 13 residues long. CDR3 sequence reads: CAISRQGDQPQHF. The CDR3 DNA reads TGTGCCATCAGTCGACAGGGAGATCAGCCCCAGCATTTT.

The V and J genes are TRBV12-5 and TRBJ2-5; TRBD1 matches at 7 bases. The CDR3 covers 16 residues. The germline gives CDR1 LGHNT, CDR2 FRNRAP. Unmatched junction bases numbered 9, after V lost 0 bases and J lost 5 bases. The CDR3: CASGLVLDRDVETQYF. CDR3 nucleotide sequence: TGTGCTAGTGGTTTGGTACTAGACAGGGATGTCGAGACCCAGTACTTC.

This clone is a singleton in its sample. The chain has TRBV6-1 and TRBJ1-3; D is ambiguous. V was cut by 3 bases and J by 2 bases, with 11 bases left in between. This CDR3 comprises 15 residues. The V gene's germline CDR1 is MNHNS and CDR2 SASEGT. CDR3 nucleotide sequence: TGTGCCAGCAGTGAGGTGGGGAGGCCTGGAAACACCATATATTTT. It translates to CASSEVGRPGNTIYF.

The J gene is TRBJ1-6, the V gene TRBV30; maybe TRBD1 (5 bases). Germline loops: CDR1 GTSNPN, CDR2 SVGIG (reference sequence). With 5 bases removed from V and 6 bases from J, the gap between germline ends came to 11 bases. This CDR3 has 13 residues. CDR3 protein: CAWADSPNSPLHF. CDR3 DNA: TGTGCCTGGGCCGACAGTCCTAATTCACCCCTCCACTTT.

The chain combines TRBV5-1 with TRBJ1-4; D remains unclear. Looked up from germline, CDR1 is SGHRS and CDR2 is YFSETQ. Trimming took off 0 bases at V and 0 bases at J, with 12 bases between the two ends. There are 17 residues in the CDR3. The CDR3 region is CASSLGRHPATNEKLFF. DNA for the CDR3: TGCGCCAGCAGCTTGGGTCGACATCCTGCAACTAATGAAAAACTGTTTTTT.

This clone occurred a few times. The CDR3 sequence is CASSGLAGLSYEQYF. DNA of the CDR3: TGTGCCAGCAGCGGACTAGCGGGGTTATCCTACGAGCAGTACTTC. This chain links TRBV2 with TRBJ2-7, with 12 bases that match TRBD2. This CDR3 has 15 residues. With 6 bases clipped from V and 1 base from J, the junction kept 4 bases outside the gene matches. Per germline, CDR1 SNHLY and CDR2 FYNNEI.